These 27 T cell receptor beta chains came from one sample sequenced in a study of T cells in Graves' hyperthyroidism and ophthalmopathy. RNA transcripts were the template for amplifying TCR beta CDR3 regions. First-round RT-PCR with HTBI primers amplified the TCR CDR3 region. TCRdb re-derived calls from the multiplex PCR reads in MiXCR, one entry per CDR3 protein. The table lists more than 300,000 distinct CDR3 sequences, about 18% of them singletons. The sample taken for sequencing was blood. The receptor set was obtained from a woman aged 25 to 45 with Graves' hyperthyroidism that later progressed to Graves' ophthalmopathy.

This clonotype was detected ten times or more. The chain is built from TRBV5-1 and TRBJ1-2; D unresolved. The germline V and J ends were trimmed by 0 bases and 5 bases, with 11 bases remaining between them. The CDR3 spans 14 residues. Germline values: CDR1 SGHRS, CDR2 YFSETQ. The CDR3 loop reads CASSLGVTGYGYTF. DNA of the CDR3: TGCGCCAGCAGCTTGGGGGTGACGGGATATGGCTACACCTTC.

The table lists this clonotype with a few counts. The CDR3 is CASRQDIGINEKLFF. In nucleotides, the CDR3 is TGTGCCAGTAGACAGGACATCGGAATTAATGAAAAACTGTTTTTT. This chain connects TRBV19 to TRBJ1-4; the D gene is possibly TRBD1 (5 bases). Germline V lookup: CDR1 LNHDA, CDR2 SQIVND (reference sequence). The CDR3 is made up of 15 amino acids. The germline V and J ends were trimmed by 6 bases and 4 bases, with 15 bases remaining between them. Complete variable domain (other parts from reference TRBV19 and TRBJ1-4): DGGITQSPKYLFRKEGQNVTLSCEQNLNHDAMYWYRQDPGQGLRLIYYSQIVNDFQKGDIAEGYSVSREKKESFPLTVTSAQKNPTAFYLCASRQDIGINEKLFFGSGTQLSVL.

This clonotype was seen many times. The chain links TRBV5-1 to TRBJ2-1, with TRBD2 matching over 8 bases. The CDR3 has 13 amino acids. Per germline, CDR1 SGHRS and CDR2 YFSETQ. Trimming cost V 8 bases and J 5 bases; bases outside gene matches: 6. The CDR3 DNA reads TGCGCCAGTACGGGAGGGCCCCACAATGAGCAGTTCTTC. Its protein is CASTGGPHNEQFF.

DNA for the CDR3: TGTGCCTGGAGCAGCCGGGGCAGGGGGGATCAGCCCCAGCATTTT. Translated, it gives CAWSSRGRGDQPQHF. The chain combines TRBV30 with TRBJ1-5, with 7 bases that match TRBD1. The germline CDR1 and CDR2 sequences are GTSNPN and SVGIG (reference sequence). V shed 3 bases, J shed 5 bases, and the junction held 10 bases outside the gene matches. The CDR3 has 15 amino acids.

This clonotype was recorded many times. The V gene is TRBV20-1, the J gene TRBJ2-3; a possible D gene is TRBD2 (6 bases). Germline V gene sequence: CDR1 DFQATT, CDR2 SNEGSKA (reference sequence). V lost 3 bases, J lost 2 bases, and 15 bases lay in between. The CDR3 sequence is 15 residues long. This CDR3 is CSARLPGLNTDTQYF. CDR3 coding DNA: TGCAGTGCTAGGCTCCCGGGACTGAACACAGATACGCAGTATTTT.

This clonotype was seen more than once but under ten times. V is TRBV15 and J is TRBJ1-2, with D maybe TRBD1 (6 bases). The CDR3 length is 18 residues. Between the trimmed V and J ends, which lost 0 bases and 4 bases, there was a span of 21 bases. Germline V gene lookup returns CDR1 LNHNV and CDR2 YYDKDF (reference sequence). CDR3: CATSRDWAGAEPPYGYTF. The CDR3 DNA sequence: TGTGCCACCAGCAGAGATTGGGCAGGGGCCGAACCACCCTATGGCTACACCTTC.

This clonotype showed up many times. The genes are TRBV12-3 or TRBV12-4 and TRBJ2-1; 9 bases line up with TRBD1. The CDR3 is 16 residues long. With V trimmed by 1 base and J by 1 base, 2 bases remained unmatched. DNA for the CDR3: TGTGCCAGCAGTTTAGTCGGACAGGGGTCCTACAATGAGCAGTTCTTC. It codes for CASSLVGQGSYNEQFF.

The chain is built from TRBV20-1 and TRBJ2-3, with 16 bases matching TRBD2. CDR3 length: 20 residues. Germline V gene lookup returns CDR1 DFQATT and CDR2 SNEGSKA (reference sequence). The junction had 12 bases not matched to a gene; V was cut back by 0 bases and J by 3 bases. CDR3 DNA sequence: TGCAGTGCTAGAGACCTGGCCGGGACTAGCGGGAGGGCATTGACAGATACGCAGTATTTT. Protein: CSARDLAGTSGRALTDTQYF.

There are many counts of this clonotype. The rearrangement links TRBV19 to TRBJ1-5; a weak D match, TRBD1 (5 bases). Per the germline V gene, CDR1 is LNHDA and CDR2 is SQIVND (reference sequence). The CDR3 runs to 15 residues. Trimming pared 6 bases from V and 0 bases from J, leaving 12 bases between. The CDR3 reads CASSRSRDSNQPQHF. Written as DNA, the CDR3 is TGTGCCAGTAGCCGGAGCAGGGATAGCAATCAGCCCCAGCATTTT.

For this clonotype: A read error may produce the germline difference seen at one junction end. This chain connects TRBV18 to TRBJ2-1; TRBD2 might be the D (6 bases). This CDR3 is 16 amino acids long. Germline V lookup: CDR1 KGHSH, CDR2 LQKENI. The CDR3 sequence is CASSPDSGVVNNEKFF. In DNA, the CDR3 is TGTGCCAGCTCACCGGATTCGGGGGTGGTAAACAATGAGAAGTTCTTC.

This clonotype appeared many times. The rearrangement links TRBV29-1 to TRBJ2-5, with D possibly TRBD1 on 6 matching bases. Trimming took 5 bases from V and 1 from J, leaving 14 bases between them. The CDR3 is 14 amino acids. Germline V gene data show CDR1 as SQVTM and CDR2 as ANQGSEA. CDR3 loop: CSVPLRTAQETQYF. DNA for the CDR3: TGCAGCGTTCCTCTTAGGACAGCCCAAGAGACCCAGTACTTC.

The table lists this clonotype with many counts. The DNA of the CDR3 is TGTGCCAGCAGCTCGTGGGCTGAGAACAGGCACGCAGATACGCAGTATTTT. Its translation is CASSSWAENRHADTQYF. This chain connects TRBV7-9 to TRBJ2-3; D possibly corresponds to TRBD1 (5 bases). CDR3 length equals 17 residues. V lost 4 bases to trimming and J lost 4 bases, with 21 bases between them. From germline, CDR1 is SEHNR and CDR2 FQNEAQ (reference sequence).

This clonotype was counted ten times or more. This chain connects TRBV28 to TRBJ2-5; 8 nucleotides align to TRBD2. This CDR3 region has 18 residues. The germline V gene encodes CDR1 MDHEN and CDR2 SYDVKM. V was pared by 2 bases and J by 5 bases, with 16 bases of the junction left unmatched. CDR3 coding DNA: TGTGCCAGCAGTTTAGTCCCCTCGGCGGGGGGATCGTGGGAGACCCAGTACTTC. Translating gives CASSLVPSAGGSWETQYF.

In its sample, this clonotype was seen many times. The genes are TRBV27 and TRBJ2-1, with a possible D match to TRBD2 (7 bases). Trimming stripped 2 bases from V and 2 bases from J, with 13 bases between. The CDR3 runs 16 residues. CDR1 and CDR2 from the germline V gene are MNHEY and SMNVEV (reference sequence). The CDR3 here is CASSLDAGATYNEQFF. In DNA form, the CDR3 reads TGTGCCAGCAGTTTAGACGCGGGGGCTACCTACAATGAGCAGTTCTTC.

This clonotype came up many times. This chain uses TRBV10-3 with TRBJ2-2; TRBD1 aligns across 11 bases. The CDR3 covers 14 residues. Germline CDR1 ENHRY, CDR2 SYGVKD. With V trimmed by 7 bases and J by 4 bases, 2 bases remained unmatched. CDR3 bases: TGTGCCATCACCGGGACAGGGGGCACCGGGGAGCTGTTTTTT. It is translated as CAITGTGGTGELFF.

J is TRBJ1-6 and V is TRBV24-1, with no clear D. V was clipped by 3 bases and J by 4 bases, with 15 bases between them. The CDR3 has 17 amino acids. From germline, CDR1 is KGHDR and CDR2 SFDVKD. The CDR3 nucleotides are TGTGCCACCAGTGATCCGCCGGACGGCCCTTATAATTCACCCCTCCACTTT. It translates to CATSDPPDGPYNSPLHF.

The genes are TRBV18 and TRBJ1-5, with no clear D. CDR3 length: 14 residues. CDR1 KGHSH and CDR2 LQKENI come from the germline V gene. V lost 1 base to trimming and J lost 4 bases, with 8 bases between them. CDR3 amino acids: CASSPQAANQPQHF. The CDR3 bases are TGTGCCAGCTCACCACAGGCAGCTAATCAGCCCCAGCATTTT.

The chain links TRBV3-1 to TRBJ2-5; 7 bases align to TRBD2. In germline, CDR1 is LGHDT, CDR2 YNNKEL (reference sequence). The length of the CDR3 is 16 residues. Trimming took 3 bases from V and 2 from J; bases not matched to a gene: 9. The CDR3 reads CASSHGLVEYQETQYF. DNA of the CDR3: TGTGCCAGCAGCCATGGACTAGTCGAATATCAAGAGACCCAGTACTTC.

At least ten counts were recorded for this clonotype. The chain carries TRBV20-1 and TRBJ2-2; possible D gene TRBD1, 5 bases. Germline-derived CDR1 and CDR2 are DFQATT and SNEGSKA (reference sequence). This CDR3 is 15 amino acids long. The germline V and J ends were trimmed by 0 bases and 6 bases, with 14 bases remaining between them. In DNA, the CDR3 is TGCAGTGCTAGAGATTCAGGGTTAGAGGCCGGGGAGCTGTTTTTT. It encodes CSARDSGLEAGELFF.

This clonotype occurred a few times. The chain recombines TRBV15 with TRBJ2-6; the D call may be TRBD1 or TRBD2 (5 bases each). V was shortened by 5 bases and J by 0 bases, with 11 bases between the two germline ends. This CDR3 comprises 16 residues. Germline V gene data show CDR1 as LNHNV and CDR2 as YYDKDF (reference sequence). The CDR3 bases are TGTGCCACCAGCCGGGACGGCAGCTCTGGGGCCAACGTCCTGACTTTC. Its protein product is CATSRDGSSGANVLTF.

The chain links TRBV29-1 to TRBJ2-3, with TRBD2 matching 9 bases. The CDR3 has 16 residues. The V gene end was trimmed by 0 bases and the J gene end by 2 bases; junction bases not matched to a gene: 6. Germline V gene lookup returns CDR1 SQVTM and CDR2 ANQGSEA. The CDR3 loop is CSVEDSLAGYTDTQYF. The CDR3 coding sequence is TGCAGCGTTGAAGATTCTCTAGCGGGATACACAGATACGCAGTATTTT.

In this sample, this clonotype turned up a few times. The CDR3 protein is CASSQAPGLAGSNEQFF. CDR3 nucleotide sequence: TGCGCCAGCAGCCAAGCTCCCGGACTAGCGGGAAGCAATGAGCAGTTCTTC. The chain recombines TRBV4-1 with TRBJ2-1; 12 nucleotides agree with TRBD2. The CDR3 totals 17 residues. The V segment lost 1 base and the J segment 6 bases; nucleotides outside the gene matches: 7. CDR1 is MGHRA, CDR2 YSYEKL, per germline.

This clonotype came up a few times. A junction end diverges from the germline sequence, so it may reflect a read error. The J gene is TRBJ2-1, the V gene TRBV6-1, with TRBD2 as a possible D gene (5 bases). The germline V gene has CDR1 MNHNS and CDR2 SASEGT. This CDR3 region has 15 residues. CDR3 sequence (DNA): TGTGCCAGCAGTGAAAGCGGAAGCTCCTACAGTGAGCAGTTCTTC. It specifies CASSESGSSYSEQFF.

This chain joins TRBV18 and TRBJ2-5, with 7 bases aligning to TRBD1. Germline V gene sequence: CDR1 KGHSH, CDR2 LQKENI. J lost 3 bases, V lost 3 bases, and 7 bases had no gene match. This CDR3 spans 15 amino acids. This CDR3 is CASSPGDRAEETQYF. Here the CDR3 DNA reads TGTGCCAGCTCACCGGGAGACAGGGCAGAAGAGACCCAGTACTTC.

Turning to this clonotype: A much bigger clone sits one base away, suggesting this may be a read error. This sequence joins TRBV7-9 and TRBJ2-1; 10 bases match TRBD2. V lost 5 bases, J lost 10 bases, and 11 bases stayed unmatched. The CDR3 totals 15 residues. The germline V gene encodes CDR1 SEHNR and CDR2 FQNEAQ (reference sequence). This chain's CDR3 is CASSPGALAGNEQFF. CDR3 bases: TGTGCCAGCAGCCCCGGAGCACTAGCGGGAAACGAGCAGTTCTTC.

CDR3 region: CASSIAGAHGYTF. The CDR3 coding sequence is TGTGCCAGTAGTATCGCGGGGGCCCATGGCTACACCTTC. The chain is built from TRBV19 and TRBJ1-2; possibly TRBD1 for D (6 bases). The CDR3 length is 13 residues. Trimming took off 3 bases at V and 6 bases at J, with 11 bases between the two ends. Germline V gene lookup returns CDR1 LNHDA and CDR2 SQIVND (reference sequence).

The chain carries TRBV29-1 and TRBJ2-3; D may be TRBD1 or TRBD2 (5 bases each). Germline-derived CDR1 and CDR2 are SQVTM and ANQGSEA. CDR3 length: 15 residues. V was shortened by 3 bases and J by 0 bases, with 13 bases between the two germline ends. CDR3 in amino acids: CSVDDGGTSTDTQYF. The CDR3 bases are TGCAGCGTTGATGATGGGGGTACTAGCACAGATACGCAGTATTTT.